The clone carrying this T cell receptor (beta chain) appeared once. Its antigen is not identified. Both TRBC1 and TRBC2 were covered by a beta constant-region primer of two equimolar oligonucleotides. Four rounds of PCR amplified the ligated cDNA using nested alpha and beta constant-region primers plus SP2. TCRdb called the UMI-ligation and nested PCR reads again in MiXCR, with one record for every CDR3 protein. Seen here are 120,000 to 150,000 distinct CDR3 sequences, approximately 22% observed once, and the top ten hold 0.11%. This sample was included in a study of naive and memory T cell subsets. General observations from the study: Clonotypes are single alpha or beta chains, not paired receptors. Especially in CD8 cells, naive repertoires contained a few larger clonotypes, possibly CD45RA-re-expressing memory cells. In naive cells, over 95% of TCR sequences were seen only once.

The CDR3 contains 19 residues. Trimming cost V 4 bases and J 5 bases; bases outside gene matches: 20. CDR1 and CDR2 from the germline V gene are SGHVS and FQNEAQ. CMV status came from CD4+ IFNgamma after overnight CMV lysate stimulation. Cells stained for CD3, CD4, CD8, CD45RA, CD27 and viability were sorted into four CD45RA/CD27 subsets. V usage is TRBV7-8 and J usage is TRBJ1-1; 9 bases line up with TRBD1. The clonotype comes from a human donor in good health. The material sequenced was naive CD4+ T cells from blood. This CDR3 is CASSSTNRQGVSPRTEAFF. CDR3 sequence (DNA): TGTGCCAGCAGCTCTACCAATAGACAGGGGGTCAGCCCGAGAACTGAAGCTTTCTTT.